This T cell receptor (beta chain) was identified in a study of T cell repertoires in cytomegalovirus infection. Study-level information: CMV infection together with matching HLA type was indicated by public TCR beta signatures. Study-wide results and limits: HLA-C-restricted CMV-specific TCR beta clonotypes prevailed in the ex vivo response.

CDR3 length equals 15 residues. Germline V lookup: CDR1 MDHEN, CDR2 SYDVKM. V lost 3 bases, J lost 4 bases, and 13 bases lay in between. The sample holds many counts of this clonotype. Its specificity is not known. MiXCR was run by TCRdb on the reads, yielding one entry per CDR3 protein. Among some 600,000 distinct CDR3 sequences listed, roughly a quarter were seen once. The sample was CD8+ T cells from PBMCs. This sequence was found in a human donor in good health (CMV status not recorded). Some clones in this sample may be carry-over from other donors' samples. The chain combines TRBV28 with TRBJ1-5, with D perhaps matching TRBD1 (6 bases). CDR3 in amino acids: CASSFFGGGNQPQHF. CDR3 nucleotide sequence: TGTGCCAGCAGTTTTTTTGGGGGCGGGAATCAGCCCCAGCATTTT.